The 28 T cell receptor beta chains below all came from one sample that was sequenced in a study of blood T cells in healthy people across ages. Together with a sample-barcoded 5' primer, a J-beta primer mix was included in a second PCR lasting about 7 to 12 cycles. TCRdb re-called the 5' RACE reads through MiXCR, storing one row per CDR3 protein. Among 780,000 or so distinct CDR3 sequences, more than 50% were seen once, and the ten largest hold about a quarter. Sequenced input: blood. Receptors originate from a man between 35 and 55 years old in good health.

This clonotype was seen a few times. In DNA form, the CDR3 reads TGCGCCAGCAGCTCACAGGTCGGGGGTACGGGCTACACCTTC. Translated, it gives CASSSQVGGTGYTF. The rearrangement links TRBV5-1 to TRBJ1-2; D is perhaps TRBD1 (5 bases). Trimming pared 3 bases from V and 8 bases from J, leaving 17 bases between. Germline CDR1 reads SGHRS; CDR2 reads YFSETQ. This CDR3 region has 14 residues.

CDR3 bases: TGTGCCAGCAGTTCCATCCTCGGCGGTACATCCCAAGAGACCCAGTACTTC. Translating it yields CASSSILGGTSQETQYF. The chain is built from TRBV28 and TRBJ2-5; D gene unclear. The V end lost 4 bases, the J end lost 1 base, and 19 bases lay between the germline ends. Germline CDR1 MDHEN, CDR2 SYDVKM. The CDR3 length is 17 residues.

This sequence joins TRBV6-5 and TRBJ2-3; D might be TRBD2 (7 bases). The V and J ends lost 0 bases and 6 bases respectively, with 22 bases between them. CDR1 is MNHEY, CDR2 SVGAGI, per germline. The CDR3 spans 18 residues. The CDR3 loop is CASSYSGVGGADRDTQYF. The CDR3, as DNA: TGTGCCAGCAGTTACTCGGGGGTAGGGGGGGCCGACCGCGATACGCAGTATTTT.

The J gene is TRBJ2-3, the V gene TRBV2; TRBD2 matches 9 bases. The junction had 0 bases not matched to a gene; V was cut back by 4 bases and J by 1 base. CDR1 and CDR2 from the germline V gene are SNHLY and FYNNEI. The CDR3 spans 14 residues. The CDR3 DNA follows: TGTGCCAGCAGTGCTAGCGGGGGCACAGATACGCAGTATTTT. Translation: CASSASGGTDTQYF.

This chain connects TRBV14 to TRBJ2-5, with D maybe TRBD2 (6 bases). Between the trimmed V and J ends, which lost 4 bases and 11 bases, there was a span of 17 bases. The CDR3 runs 13 residues. From germline, CDR1 is SGHDN and CDR2 FVKESK. The CDR3: CASSLVGPGEQYF. CDR3 DNA sequence: TGTGCCAGCAGCCTTGTAGGGCCGGGGGAGCAGTACTTC.

This chain uses TRBV20-1 with TRBJ2-7; weak D call: TRBD1 (6 bases). The CDR3 runs to 15 residues. Germline CDR1 is DFQATT and CDR2 is SNEGSKA (reference sequence). V was pared by 5 bases and J by 0 bases, with 17 bases between. The CDR3 DNA is TGCAGTGCTCGGGACATTGGGGAAAGCTCCTACGAGCAGTACTTC. This sequence encodes CSARDIGESSYEQYF.

Worth noting for this clonotype: At one of its ends the junction is not consistent with the germline gene, which may arise from a read error. The chain combines TRBV2 with TRBJ2-5; D perhaps matches TRBD1 (5 bases). The CDR3 consists of 15 residues. The germline gives CDR1 SNHLY, CDR2 FYNNEI. The CDR3 DNA reads as TGTGCCAACAGTGAAGCGCTTCGAGACAGAGAGACCCAGTACTTC. Protein sequence: CANSEALRDRETQYF.

A few counts support this clonotype. The V and J genes are TRBV20-1 and TRBJ2-3; D perhaps matches TRBD2 (5 bases). Germline loops: CDR1 DFQATT, CDR2 SNEGSKA (reference sequence). Trimming stripped 2 bases from V and 8 bases from J, with 11 bases between. The CDR3 is 12 amino acids. The CDR3 region is CSARSEGFTQYF. The CDR3, as DNA: TGCAGTGCTAGATCTGAGGGATTTACGCAGTATTTT.

J is TRBJ2-7 and V is TRBV4-2; TRBD2 aligns across 11 bases. Germline assignment: CDR1 LGHNA and CDR2 YNFKEQ. The CDR3 has 15 residues. Trimming at V came to 2 bases and at J to 5 bases, leaving 5 bases not matched to a gene. The DNA for the CDR3 is TGTGCCAGCAGCCAACCCGGGACTAGCGGCCACGAGCAGTACTTC. It specifies CASSQPGTSGHEQYF.

This clonotype was seen only once. The chain has TRBV4-1 and TRBJ2-4; 9 positions agree with TRBD2. The germline V gene has CDR1 MGHRA and CDR2 YSYEKL. The CDR3 contains 17 residues. The ends lost 1 base at V and 0 bases at J; junction bases unmatched: 4. The CDR3 region is CASSQASGALAKNIQYF. DNA for the CDR3: TGCGCCAGCAGCCAAGCTAGCGGGGCCCTAGCCAAAAACATTCAGTACTTC.

The rearrangement joins TRBV5-1 to TRBJ2-2; no definite D call. The CDR3 has 12 amino acids. Trimming shortened V by 3 bases and J by 7 bases, and 7 bases separated the two germline ends. Germline CDR1 is SGHRS and CDR2 is YFSETQ. The CDR3 sequence: CASSSDRGELFF. CDR3 in DNA: TGCGCCAGCAGCTCGGACCGCGGGGAGCTGTTTTTT.

This clonotype was counted only a few times. The chain recombines TRBV29-1 with TRBJ1-1; weak D call: TRBD1 (6 bases). Germline V gene data show CDR1 as SQVTM and CDR2 as ANQGSEA. This CDR3 region has 13 residues. V dropped 4 bases and J dropped 5 bases, with 14 bases sitting between them. In nucleotides, the CDR3 is TGCAGCGTTGGAGCGGGGGCGGGAACTGAAGCTTTCTTT. It codes for CSVGAGAGTEAFF.

The rearrangement links TRBV28 to TRBJ1-2, with TRBD1 as a possible D gene (5 bases). The CDR3 is made up of 14 amino acids. The V end was cut by 10 bases, the J end by 7 bases, with 22 bases between. From germline, CDR1 is MDHEN and CDR2 SYDVKM. CDR3 in DNA: TGTGCCACCAACCCCGCAGGCAGGGCCCGTGGCTACACCTTC. Amino acids: CATNPAGRARGYTF.

This clonotype has just a few counts. V gene TRBV20-1 combines with J gene TRBJ2-4, with D unresolved. The germline V gene encodes CDR1 DFQATT and CDR2 SNEGSKA (reference sequence). The CDR3 totals 16 residues. Trimming took off 8 bases at V and 4 bases at J, with 24 bases between the two ends. The chain's CDR3 is CSPERGWRYKKNIQYF. CDR3 nucleotide sequence: TGCAGTCCAGAGAGAGGTTGGCGGTATAAAAAAAACATTCAGTACTTC.

This sequence joins TRBV28 and TRBJ2-4; D might be TRBD1 (5 bases). Germline V gives CDR1 MDHEN, CDR2 SYDVKM. This CDR3 is built from 14 residues. Trimming shortened V by 10 bases and J by 3 bases, and 16 bases separated the two germline ends. The CDR3 DNA follows: TGTGCCACGCGCAGGGTGTTGGGCAAAAACATTCAGTACTTC. Translating gives CATRRVLGKNIQYF.

The genes are TRBV5-1 and TRBJ2-3, with D unclear. V gave up 0 bases and J gave up 5 bases, with 7 bases separating them. CDR3 size: 13 residues. Per germline, CDR1 SGHRS and CDR2 YFSETQ. CDR3 residues: CASSLVVGDTQYF. CDR3 in DNA: TGCGCCAGCAGCTTGGTGGTGGGAGATACGCAGTATTTT.

The J gene is TRBJ2-3, the V gene TRBV7-2; no clear D gene. Trimming removed 5 bases at V and 4 bases at J, with 10 bases between. The CDR3 runs 13 residues. Germline CDR1 reads SGHTA; CDR2 reads FQGNSA. This CDR3 reads CASSRVSPDTQYF. For the CDR3, the DNA is TGTGCCAGCAGCCGAGTATCTCCAGATACGCAGTATTTT.

This clonotype was observed a few times. The CDR3 region has the DNA TGCAGTGCTAGTAGGGATCGGGGCTACTATGGCTACACCTTC. This translates into CSASRDRGYYGYTF. The V and J genes are TRBV20-1 and TRBJ1-2; a weak D match, TRBD1 (5 bases). Germline CDR1 and CDR2: DFQATT and SNEGSKA (reference sequence). This CDR3 is built from 14 residues. V was pared by 3 bases and J by 3 bases, with 14 bases between.

The rearrangement joins TRBV29-1 to TRBJ2-7; possible D gene TRBD2, 5 bases. The V end lost 0 bases, the J end lost 9 bases, and 12 bases lay between the germline ends. This CDR3 is built from 12 residues. CDR1 and CDR2 from the germline V gene are SQVTM and ANQGSEA. CDR3 DNA sequence: TGCAGCGTTGAAGATCAGTTTGGAGGGCAGTACTTC. Translated, it gives CSVEDQFGGQYF.

The chain joins TRBV12-3 or TRBV12-4 to TRBJ2-5; TRBD2 matches at 10 bases. This CDR3 is 15 amino acids long. V lost 6 bases to trimming and J lost 4 bases; unmatched junction nucleotides: 8. The CDR3 loop is CASSPLAGVSETQYF. CDR3 nucleotides: TGTGCCAGCAGCCCTCTAGCGGGGGTTTCAGAGACCCAGTACTTC.

This clonotype was counted only a few times. V usage is TRBV6-6 and J usage is TRBJ2-7; D gene unclear. The CDR3 is 11 residues long. V lost 7 bases and J lost 0, with 4 bases in between. Germline CDR1 reads MNHNY; CDR2 reads SVGAGI (reference sequence). In DNA form, the CDR3 reads TGTGCCAGCATCACCTCCTACGAGCAGTACTTC. It yields the protein CASITSYEQYF.

The chain is built from TRBV9 and TRBJ1-2, with no clear D. V was clipped by 4 bases and J by 0 bases, with 13 bases between them. Germline-derived CDR1 and CDR2 are SGDLS and YYNGEE. The CDR3 contains 15 residues. This CDR3 is CASSLMDRANYGYTF. The DNA of the CDR3 is TGTGCCAGCAGCTTGATGGACCGAGCTAACTATGGCTACACCTTC.

The J gene is TRBJ2-4, the V gene TRBV29-1, with unresolved D. The J call may be mistaken, given a closer DNA end match to TRBJ2-7. Germline CDR1 reads SQVTM; CDR2 reads ANQGSEA. The CDR3 length is 13 residues. CDR3 loop: CSVESGSEYEQYF. In DNA form, the CDR3 reads TGCAGCGTGGAATCAGGCAGCGAGTACGAGCAGTACTTC.

J is TRBJ2-1 and V is TRBV28, with 11 bases aligning to TRBD2. CDR1 is MDHEN, CDR2 SYDVKM, per germline. V lost 2 bases, J lost 4 bases, and 7 bases stayed unmatched. The CDR3 spans 17 residues. In DNA, the CDR3 is TGTGCCAGCAGTTTACGAGGGACTAGCGGTATATACAATGAGCAGTTCTTC. Translation gives CASSLRGTSGIYNEQFF.

V is TRBV20-1 and J is TRBJ2-6; no clear D gene. V was pared by 5 bases and J by 7 bases, with 12 bases between. Looked up from germline, CDR1 is DFQATT and CDR2 is SNEGSKA (reference sequence). The CDR3 contains 13 residues. CDR3 residues: CSACPVGANVLTF. The CDR3 nucleotides read TGCAGTGCTTGCCCGGTGGGTGCCAACGTCCTGACTTTC.

The V and J genes are TRBV12-3 or TRBV12-4 and TRBJ1-2; the match to TRBD1 covers 11 bases. Trimming cost V 8 bases and J 9 bases; bases outside gene matches: 2. This CDR3 is 11 amino acids long. CDR3 DNA sequence: TGTGCCAGCGGGACAGGGGGGCGCTACACCTTC. Its translation: CASGTGGRYTF.

The chain recombines TRBV12-3 or TRBV12-4 with TRBJ2-7, with D tentatively TRBD2 (6 bases). The CDR3 spans 15 residues. V was trimmed by 6 bases and J by 3 bases, leaving 18 bases between them. CDR3 coding DNA: TGTGCCAGCAGGGGTAGCGGTGGGATGGGCTACGAGCAGTACTTC. It codes for CASRGSGGMGYEQYF.

For this clonotype: The junction differs from germline at one of its ends, possibly a read error. This chain uses TRBV10-3 with TRBJ2-1; possibly TRBD1 or TRBD2 for D (5 bases each). The CDR3 contains 14 residues. The germline V gene has CDR1 ENHRY and CDR2 SYGVKD. CDR3 in DNA: TGTACCATCAGTGAGGGGCCCCCGGTGGATGAGCAGTTCTTC. Protein sequence: CTISEGPPVDEQFF.